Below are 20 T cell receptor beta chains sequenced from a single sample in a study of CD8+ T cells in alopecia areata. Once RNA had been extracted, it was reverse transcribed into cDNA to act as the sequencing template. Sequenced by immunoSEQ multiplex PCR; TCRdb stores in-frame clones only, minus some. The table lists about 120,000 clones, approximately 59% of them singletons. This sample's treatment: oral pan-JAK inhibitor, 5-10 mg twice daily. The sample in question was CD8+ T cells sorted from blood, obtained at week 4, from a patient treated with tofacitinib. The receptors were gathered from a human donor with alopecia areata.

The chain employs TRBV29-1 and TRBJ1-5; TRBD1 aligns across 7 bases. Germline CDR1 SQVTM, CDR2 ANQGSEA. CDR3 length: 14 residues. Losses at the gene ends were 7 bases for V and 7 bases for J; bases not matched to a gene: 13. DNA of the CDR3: TGCAGCGCTCGATTCGGACAGGATTTCCAGCCCCAGCATTTT. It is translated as CSARFGQDFQPQHF.

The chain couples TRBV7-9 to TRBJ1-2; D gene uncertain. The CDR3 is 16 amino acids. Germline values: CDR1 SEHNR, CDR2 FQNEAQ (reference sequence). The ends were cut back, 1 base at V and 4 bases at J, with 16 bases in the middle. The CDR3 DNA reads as TGTGCCAGCAGCTTAGTGGCAGAGTCCTTGGGCTATGGCTACACCTTC. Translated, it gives CASSLVAESLGYGYTF.

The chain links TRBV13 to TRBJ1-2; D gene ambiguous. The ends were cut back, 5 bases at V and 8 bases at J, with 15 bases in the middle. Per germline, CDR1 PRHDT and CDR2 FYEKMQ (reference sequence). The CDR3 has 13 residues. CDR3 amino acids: CASSVRGVGGYTF. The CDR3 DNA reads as TGTGCCAGCAGCGTCCGCGGGGTCGGAGGCTACACCTTC.

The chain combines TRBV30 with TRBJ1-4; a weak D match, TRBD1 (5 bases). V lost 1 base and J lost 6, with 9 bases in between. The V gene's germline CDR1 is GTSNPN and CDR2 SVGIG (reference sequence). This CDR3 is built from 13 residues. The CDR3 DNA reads TGTGCCTGGAGTGGGGGCTGGGATGAAAAACTGTTTTTT. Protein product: CAWSGGWDEKLFF.

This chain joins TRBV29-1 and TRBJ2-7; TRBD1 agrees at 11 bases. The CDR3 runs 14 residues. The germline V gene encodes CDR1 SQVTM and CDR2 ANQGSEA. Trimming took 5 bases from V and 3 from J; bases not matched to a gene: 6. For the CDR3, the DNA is TGCAGCGTTAGCCCGGGACAGGGGGACTACGAGCAGTACTTC. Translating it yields CSVSPGQGDYEQYF.

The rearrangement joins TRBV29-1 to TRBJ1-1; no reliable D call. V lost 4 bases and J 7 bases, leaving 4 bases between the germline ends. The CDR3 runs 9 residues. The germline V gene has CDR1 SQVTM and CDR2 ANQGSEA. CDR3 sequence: CSVGHEAFF. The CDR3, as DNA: TGCAGCGTTGGACATGAAGCTTTCTTT.

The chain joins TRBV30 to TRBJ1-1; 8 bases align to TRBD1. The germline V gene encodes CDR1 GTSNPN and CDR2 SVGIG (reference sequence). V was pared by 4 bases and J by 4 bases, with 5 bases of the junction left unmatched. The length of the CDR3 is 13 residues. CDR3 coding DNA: TGTGCCTGGACGAAGACAGGGGTCACTGAAGCTTTCTTT. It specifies CAWTKTGVTEAFF. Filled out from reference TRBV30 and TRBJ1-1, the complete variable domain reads SQTIHQWPATLVQPVGSPLSLECTVEGTSNPNLYWYRQAAGRGLQLLFYSVGIGQISSEVPQNLSASRPQDRQFILSSKKLLLSDSGFYLCAWTKTGVTEAFFGQGTRLTVV.

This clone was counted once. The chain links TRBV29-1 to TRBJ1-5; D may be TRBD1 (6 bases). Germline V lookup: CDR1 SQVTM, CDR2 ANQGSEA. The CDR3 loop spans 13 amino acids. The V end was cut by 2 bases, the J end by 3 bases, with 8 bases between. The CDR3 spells CSVETGSNQPQHF. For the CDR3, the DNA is TGCAGCGTTGAAACAGGGTCCAATCAGCCCCAGCATTTT.

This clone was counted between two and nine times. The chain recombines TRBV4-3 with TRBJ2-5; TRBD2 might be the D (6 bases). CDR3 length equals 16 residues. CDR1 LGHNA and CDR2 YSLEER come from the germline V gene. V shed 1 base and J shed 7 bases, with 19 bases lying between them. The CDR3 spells CASSQGKRAGKATQYF. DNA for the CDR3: TGCGCCAGCAGCCAAGGGAAACGGGCGGGGAAAGCGACCCAGTACTTC.

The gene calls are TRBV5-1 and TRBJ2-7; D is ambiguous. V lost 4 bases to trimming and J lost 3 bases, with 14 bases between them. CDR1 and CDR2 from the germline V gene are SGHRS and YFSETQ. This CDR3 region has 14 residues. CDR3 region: CASSVRGRFYEQYF. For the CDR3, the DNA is TGCGCCAGCAGCGTCCGTGGGCGATTCTACGAGCAGTACTTC.

Here the CDR3 reads CAWSVIRGMDEQYF. The CDR3 region has the DNA TGTGCCTGGAGTGTAATACGGGGAATGGACGAGCAGTACTTC. The chain couples TRBV30 to TRBJ2-7, with D perhaps TRBD2 (5 bases). Deletions cut 0 bases from V and 5 bases from J, with 14 bases between. Germline V gene lookup returns CDR1 GTSNPN and CDR2 SVGIG (reference sequence). The CDR3 is made up of 14 amino acids. Full variable domain (rest looked up from reference TRBV30 and TRBJ2-7): SQTIHQWPATLVQPVGSPLSLECTVEGTSNPNLYWYRQAAGRGLQLLFYSVGIGQISSEVPQNLSASRPQDRQFILSSKKLLLSDSGFYLCAWSVIRGMDEQYFGPGTRLTVT.

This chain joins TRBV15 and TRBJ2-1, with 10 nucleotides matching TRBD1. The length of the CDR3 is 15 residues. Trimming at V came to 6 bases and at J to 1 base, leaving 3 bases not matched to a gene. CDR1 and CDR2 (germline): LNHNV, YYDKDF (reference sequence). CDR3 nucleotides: TGTGCCACCAGGGAGGACAGGGGGTCCTACAATGAGCAGTTCTTC. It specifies CATREDRGSYNEQFF.

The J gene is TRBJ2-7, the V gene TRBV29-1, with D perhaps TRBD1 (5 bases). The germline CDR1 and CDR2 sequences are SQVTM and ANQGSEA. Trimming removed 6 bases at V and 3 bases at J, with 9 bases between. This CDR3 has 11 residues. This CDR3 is CSVHDSYEQYF. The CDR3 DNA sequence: TGCAGCGTGCATGACAGCTACGAGCAGTACTTC.

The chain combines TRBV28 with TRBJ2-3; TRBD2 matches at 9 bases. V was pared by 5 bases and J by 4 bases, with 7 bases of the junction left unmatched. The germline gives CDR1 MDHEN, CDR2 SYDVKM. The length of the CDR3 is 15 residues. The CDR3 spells CASSPGTSTSDTQYF. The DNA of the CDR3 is TGTGCCAGCAGTCCCGGGACTAGCACGTCAGATACGCAGTATTTT.

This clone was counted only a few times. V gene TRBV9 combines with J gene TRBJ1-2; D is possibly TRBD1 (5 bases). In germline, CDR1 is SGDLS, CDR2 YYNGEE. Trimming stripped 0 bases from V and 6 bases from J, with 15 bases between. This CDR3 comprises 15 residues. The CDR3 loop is CASSVEEGRSDGYTF. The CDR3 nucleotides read TGTGCCAGCAGCGTAGAAGAGGGGCGCAGTGATGGCTACACCTTC.

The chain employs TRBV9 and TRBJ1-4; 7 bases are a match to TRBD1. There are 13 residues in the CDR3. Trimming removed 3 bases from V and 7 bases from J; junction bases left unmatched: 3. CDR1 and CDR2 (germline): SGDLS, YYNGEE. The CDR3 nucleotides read TGTGCCAGCAGCGCCGACAGGGCTGAAAAACTGTTTTTT. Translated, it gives CASSADRAEKLFF.

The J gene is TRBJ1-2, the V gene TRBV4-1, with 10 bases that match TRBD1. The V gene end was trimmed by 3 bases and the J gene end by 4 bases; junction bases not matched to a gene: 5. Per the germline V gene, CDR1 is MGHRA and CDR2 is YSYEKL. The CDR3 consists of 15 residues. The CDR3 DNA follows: TGCGCCAGCAGCCACCGGGACAGGGGCCCCTATGGCTACACCTTC. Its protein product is CASSHRDRGPYGYTF.

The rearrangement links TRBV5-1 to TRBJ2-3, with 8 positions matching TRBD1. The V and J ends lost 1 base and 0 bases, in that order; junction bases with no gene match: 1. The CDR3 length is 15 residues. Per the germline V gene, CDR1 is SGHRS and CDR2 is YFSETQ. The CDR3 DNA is TGCGCCAGCAGCTTGAGACAGGGGAGCACAGATACGCAGTATTTT. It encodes CASSLRQGSTDTQYF.

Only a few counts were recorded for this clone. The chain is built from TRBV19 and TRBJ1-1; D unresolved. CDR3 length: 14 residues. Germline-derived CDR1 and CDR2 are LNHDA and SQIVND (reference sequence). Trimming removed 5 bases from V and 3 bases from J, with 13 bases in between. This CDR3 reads CASSWRVTDTEAFF. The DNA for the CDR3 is TGTGCCAGTAGTTGGAGGGTGACGGACACTGAAGCTTTCTTT.

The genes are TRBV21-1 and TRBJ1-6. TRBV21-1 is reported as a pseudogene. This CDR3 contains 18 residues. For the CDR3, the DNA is TGTGCCAGCAGCAAAATCTGGGGCAGGGAGAAAAGCAATTCACCCCTCCACTTT. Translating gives CASSKIWGREKSNSPLHF.